This record looks at one T cell receptor (beta chain) sequence and its context. Its matching antigen is unknown. Germline V gene sequence: CDR1 MNHEY, CDR2 SMNVEV (reference sequence). There are 13 residues in the CDR3. Trimming removed 8 bases at V and 0 bases at J, with 11 bases between. The entry originates in a study of cytomegalovirus exposure and HLA in healthy donors. The wider study: Early released data comprised some 85 million unique TCRs from HLA-typed donors. Whole-study findings and limits: Across donors, sequencing depth was assumed by presence/absence analyses to be roughly uniform. Cytomegalovirus association was listed for 150 to 200 TCR beta chains.

The PCR was carried out with 60 Vbeta primers and 13 Jbeta primers. The data were produced by immunoSEQ multiplex PCR, yet TCRdb's version contains in-frame clones alone and is incomplete. This sample has 130,000 to 150,000 clones, with around three quarters found just once. Sequenced input: PBMCs. The sequence was collected from a man between 40 and 49 years old in good health and CMV-seropositive. The chain joins TRBV27 to TRBJ2-7, with D possibly TRBD2 on 6 matching bases. The CDR3 DNA follows: TGTGCCAGCGGGGGGAGACTCTCCTACGAGCAGTACTTC. Its translation: CASGGRLSYEQYF.